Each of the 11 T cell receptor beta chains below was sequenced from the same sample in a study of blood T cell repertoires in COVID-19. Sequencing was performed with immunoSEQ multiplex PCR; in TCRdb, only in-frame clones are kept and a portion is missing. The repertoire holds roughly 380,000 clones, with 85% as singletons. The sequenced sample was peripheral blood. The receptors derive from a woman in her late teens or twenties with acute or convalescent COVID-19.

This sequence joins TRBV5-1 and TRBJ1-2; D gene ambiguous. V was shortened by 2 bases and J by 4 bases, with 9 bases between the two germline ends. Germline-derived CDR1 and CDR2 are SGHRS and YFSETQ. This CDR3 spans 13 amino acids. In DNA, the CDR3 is TGCGCCAGCAGCTTTCAGTATGCCTATGGCTACACCTTC. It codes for CASSFQYAYGYTF.

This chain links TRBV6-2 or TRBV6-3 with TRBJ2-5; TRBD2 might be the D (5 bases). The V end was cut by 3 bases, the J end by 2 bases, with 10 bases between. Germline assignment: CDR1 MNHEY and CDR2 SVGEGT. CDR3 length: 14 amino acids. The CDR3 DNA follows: TGTGCCAGCAGTTATAGCGCCCGACAAGAGACCCAGTACTTC. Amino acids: CASSYSARQETQYF.

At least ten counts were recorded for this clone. The CDR3 DNA follows: TGCGCCAGCAGTGGGACTTTGGGTGAAAAACTGTTTTTT. Translating gives CASSGTLGEKLFF. The rearrangement links TRBV10-1 to TRBJ1-4, with D hard to call. This CDR3 spans 13 amino acids. Trimming stripped 4 bases from V and 7 bases from J, with 10 bases between. Germline CDR1 and CDR2: WNHNN and SYGVQD (reference sequence).

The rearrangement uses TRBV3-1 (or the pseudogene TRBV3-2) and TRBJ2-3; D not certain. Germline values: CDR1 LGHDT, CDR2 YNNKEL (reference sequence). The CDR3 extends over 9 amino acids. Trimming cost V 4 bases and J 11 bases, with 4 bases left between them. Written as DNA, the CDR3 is TGTGCCAGCAGCCTACAGCAGTATTTT. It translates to CASSLQQYF.

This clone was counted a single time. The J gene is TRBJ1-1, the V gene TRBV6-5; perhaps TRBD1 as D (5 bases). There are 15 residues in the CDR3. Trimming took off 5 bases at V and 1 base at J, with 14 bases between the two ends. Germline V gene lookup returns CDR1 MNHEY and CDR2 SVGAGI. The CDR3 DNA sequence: TGTGCCAGCAGTCTTGAGAACACAGGGAACACTGAAGCTTTCTTT. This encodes CASSLENTGNTEAFF.

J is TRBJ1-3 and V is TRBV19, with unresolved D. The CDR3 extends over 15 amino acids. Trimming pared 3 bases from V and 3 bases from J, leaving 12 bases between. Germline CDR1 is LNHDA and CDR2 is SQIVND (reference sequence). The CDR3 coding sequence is TGTGCCAGTAGTATCAAAGAGAACCATGGAAACACCATATATTTT. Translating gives CASSIKENHGNTIYF.

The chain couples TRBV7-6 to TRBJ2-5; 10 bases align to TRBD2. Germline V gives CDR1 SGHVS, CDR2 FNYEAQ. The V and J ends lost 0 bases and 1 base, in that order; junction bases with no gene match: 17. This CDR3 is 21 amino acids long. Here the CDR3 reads CASSLASGLASGGGPQETQYF. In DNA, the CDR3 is TGTGCCAGCAGCTTAGCGAGCGGGTTGGCTAGCGGGGGAGGACCCCAAGAGACCCAGTACTTC.

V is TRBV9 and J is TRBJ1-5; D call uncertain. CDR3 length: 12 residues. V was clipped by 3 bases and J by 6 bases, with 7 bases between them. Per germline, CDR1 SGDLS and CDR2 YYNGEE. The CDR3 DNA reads TGTGCCAGCAGCGCGCCCGGTCAGCCCCAGCATTTT. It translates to CASSAPGQPQHF.

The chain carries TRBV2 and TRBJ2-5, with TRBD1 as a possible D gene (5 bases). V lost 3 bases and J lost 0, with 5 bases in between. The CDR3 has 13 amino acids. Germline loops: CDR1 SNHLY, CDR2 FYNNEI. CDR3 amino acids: CASSDRDQETQYF. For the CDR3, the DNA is TGTGCCAGCAGTGACAGGGACCAAGAGACCCAGTACTTC. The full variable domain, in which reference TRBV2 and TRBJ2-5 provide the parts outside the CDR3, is EPEVTQTPSHQVTQMGQEVILRCVPISNHLYFYWYRQILGQKVEFLVSFYNNEISEKSEIFDDQFSVERPDGSNFTLKIRSTKLEDSAMYFCASSDRDQETQYFGPGTRLLVL.

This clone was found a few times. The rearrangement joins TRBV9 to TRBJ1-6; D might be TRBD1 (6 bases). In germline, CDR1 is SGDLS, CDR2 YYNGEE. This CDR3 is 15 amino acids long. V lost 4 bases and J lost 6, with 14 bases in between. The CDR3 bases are TGTGCCAGCAGCCCCCCGGACAGAATTAATTCACCCCTCCACTTT. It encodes CASSPPDRINSPLHF. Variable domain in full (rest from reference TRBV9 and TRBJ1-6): DSGVTQTPKHLITATGQRVTLRCSPRSGDLSVYWYQQSLDQGLQFLIQYYNGEERAKGNILERFSAQQFPDLHSELNLSSLELGDSALYFCASSPPDRINSPLHFGNGTRLTVT.

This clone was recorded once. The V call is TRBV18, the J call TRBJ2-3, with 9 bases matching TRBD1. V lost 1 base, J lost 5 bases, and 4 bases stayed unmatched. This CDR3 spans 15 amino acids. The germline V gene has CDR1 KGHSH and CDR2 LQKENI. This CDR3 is CASSPRDRVKDTQYF. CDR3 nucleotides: TGTGCCAGCTCACCACGGGACAGGGTAAAAGATACGCAGTATTTT.